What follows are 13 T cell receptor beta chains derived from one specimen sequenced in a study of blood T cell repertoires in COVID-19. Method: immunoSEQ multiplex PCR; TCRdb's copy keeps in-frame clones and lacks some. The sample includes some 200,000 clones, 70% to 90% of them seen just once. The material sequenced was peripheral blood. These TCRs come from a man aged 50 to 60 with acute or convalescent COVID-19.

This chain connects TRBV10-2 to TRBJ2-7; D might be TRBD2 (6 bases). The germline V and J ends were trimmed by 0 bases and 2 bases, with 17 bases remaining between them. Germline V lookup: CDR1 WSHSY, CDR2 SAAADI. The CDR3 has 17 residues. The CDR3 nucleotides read TGCGCCAGCAGTGAGTCACCCGGGAGAGGAAAAGCCTACGAGCAGTACTTC. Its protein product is CASSESPGRGKAYEQYF.

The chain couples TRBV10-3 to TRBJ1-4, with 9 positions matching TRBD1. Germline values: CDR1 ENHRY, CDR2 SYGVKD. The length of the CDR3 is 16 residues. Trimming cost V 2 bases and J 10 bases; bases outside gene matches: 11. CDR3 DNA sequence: TGTGCCATCAGTGAGACCCAGACAGGGGGGATGGGAAAACTGTTTTTT. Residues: CAISETQTGGMGKLFF.

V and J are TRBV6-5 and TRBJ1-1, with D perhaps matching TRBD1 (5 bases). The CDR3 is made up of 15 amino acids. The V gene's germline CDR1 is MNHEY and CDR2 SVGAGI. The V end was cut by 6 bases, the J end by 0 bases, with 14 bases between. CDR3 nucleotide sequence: TGTGCCAGCAGCCTTTGGGGGGGAGTGAACACTGAAGCTTTCTTT. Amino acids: CASSLWGGVNTEAFF.

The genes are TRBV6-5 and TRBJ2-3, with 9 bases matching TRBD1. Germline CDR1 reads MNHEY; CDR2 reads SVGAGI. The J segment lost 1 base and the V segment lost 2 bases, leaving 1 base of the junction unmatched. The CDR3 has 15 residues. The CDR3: CASSYRDRGTDTQYF. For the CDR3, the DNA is TGTGCCAGCAGTTACAGGGACAGGGGCACAGATACGCAGTATTTT.

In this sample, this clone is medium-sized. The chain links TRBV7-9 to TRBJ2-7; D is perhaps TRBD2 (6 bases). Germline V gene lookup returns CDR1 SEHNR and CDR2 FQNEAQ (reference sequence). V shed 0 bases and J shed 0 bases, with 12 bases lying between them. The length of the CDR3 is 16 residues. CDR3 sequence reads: CASSLAPGLFSYEQYF. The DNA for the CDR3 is TGTGCCAGCAGCTTAGCGCCGGGACTTTTCTCCTACGAGCAGTACTTC.

The CDR3 DNA follows: TGTGCCAGCAGTGAGGGGGCTCTAACTAATGAAAAACTGTTTTTT. Residues: CASSEGALTNEKLFF. This sequence joins TRBV2 and TRBJ1-4, with D possibly being TRBD1 (6 bases). The germline gives CDR1 SNHLY, CDR2 FYNNEI. The length of the CDR3 is 15 residues. Trimming shortened V by 3 bases and J by 1 base, and 9 bases separated the two germline ends.

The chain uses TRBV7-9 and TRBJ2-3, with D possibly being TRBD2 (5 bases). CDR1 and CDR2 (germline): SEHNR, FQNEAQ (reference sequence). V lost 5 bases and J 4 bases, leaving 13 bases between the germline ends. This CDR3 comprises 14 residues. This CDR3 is CASSPMAGADTQYF. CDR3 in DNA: TGTGCCAGCAGCCCGATGGCCGGGGCAGATACGCAGTATTTT.

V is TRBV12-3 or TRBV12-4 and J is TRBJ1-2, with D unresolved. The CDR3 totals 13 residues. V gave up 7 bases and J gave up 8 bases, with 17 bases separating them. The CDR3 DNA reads TGTGCCAGCATTTTTGGAGGTTTGGGCGGCTACACCTTC. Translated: CASIFGGLGGYTF.

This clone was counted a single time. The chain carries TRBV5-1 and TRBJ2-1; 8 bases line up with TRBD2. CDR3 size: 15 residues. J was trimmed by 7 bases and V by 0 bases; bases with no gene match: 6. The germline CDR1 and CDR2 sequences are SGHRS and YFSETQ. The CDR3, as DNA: TGCGCCAGCAGCTTGGGCGGGGGGAATCGGAATGAGCAGTTCTTC. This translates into CASSLGGGNRNEQFF.

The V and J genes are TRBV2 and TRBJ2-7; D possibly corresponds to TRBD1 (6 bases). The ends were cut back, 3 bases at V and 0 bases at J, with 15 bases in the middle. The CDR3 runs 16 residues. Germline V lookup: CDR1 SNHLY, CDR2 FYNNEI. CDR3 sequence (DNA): TGTGCCAGCAGTGACCTCCGAGGGGGTCTCTCCTACGAGCAGTACTTC. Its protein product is CASSDLRGGLSYEQYF.

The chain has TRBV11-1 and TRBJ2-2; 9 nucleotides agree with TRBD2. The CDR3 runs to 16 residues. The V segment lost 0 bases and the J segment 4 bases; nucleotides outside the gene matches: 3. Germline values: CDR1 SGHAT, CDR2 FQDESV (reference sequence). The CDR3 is CASSLARREGTGELFF. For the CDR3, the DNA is TGTGCCAGCAGCTTAGCGCGGCGGGAGGGCACCGGGGAGCTGTTTTTT.

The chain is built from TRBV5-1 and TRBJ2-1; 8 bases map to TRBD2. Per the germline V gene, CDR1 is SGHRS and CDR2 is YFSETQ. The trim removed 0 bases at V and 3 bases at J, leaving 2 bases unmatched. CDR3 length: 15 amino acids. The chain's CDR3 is CASSLGGTSYNEQFF. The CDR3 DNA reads TGCGCCAGCAGCTTGGGAGGGACTAGCTACAATGAGCAGTTCTTC.

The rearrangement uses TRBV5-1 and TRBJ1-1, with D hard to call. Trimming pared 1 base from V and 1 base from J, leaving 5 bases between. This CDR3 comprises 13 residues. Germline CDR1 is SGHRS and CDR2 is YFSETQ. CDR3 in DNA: TGCGCCAGCAGCTTGAGCGCGAACACTGAAGCTTTCTTT. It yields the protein CASSLSANTEAFF.